This is a list of T cell receptor beta chains from one sample in a study of blood T cell repertoires in COVID-19. TCRdb's copy holds only in-frame clones and misses some; the assay was immunoSEQ multiplex PCR. The repertoire holds around 200,000 clones, with 75% to 90% as singletons. Sequenced sample: PBMCs or T cells enriched from blood (not recorded which). The receptor source for this set is a woman aged 18-30 years who had recovered from COVID-19. Each CDR3 is given with its conserved first and last residue. Each record gives: V gene, clone size, D gene, J gene, CDR3 protein, CDR3 DNA. A D gene is named only where the DNA matches it firmly. Only some rows state a clone size, as once, few, many or a class for expanded clones.

v_gene: TRBV10-3; abundance: NA; d_gene: TRBD1; j_gene: TRBJ2-7; CDR3aa: CAISPGQGTYGEQYF; CDR3nt: TGTGCCATCAGCCCGGGACAGGGGACCTACGGCGAGCAGTACTTC
v_gene: TRBV30; abundance: NA; d_gene: TRBD1; j_gene: TRBJ2-3; CDR3aa: CASNRDRSTDTQYF; CDR3nt: TGTGCCTCCAACCGGGACAGAAGCACAGATACGCAGTATTTT
v_gene: TRBV11-2; abundance: NA; d_gene: NA; j_gene: TRBJ2-7; CDR3aa: CASSLISKLGEQYF; CDR3nt: TGTGCCAGCAGCTTAATCTCTAAACTCGGCGAGCAGTACTTC
v_gene: TRBV7-9; abundance: few; d_gene: TRBD1; j_gene: TRBJ1-5; CDR3aa: CASSLPRDRGPARNQPQHF; CDR3nt: TGTGCCAGCAGTCTGCCCCGTGACAGGGGCCCCGCCAGAAATCAGCCCCAGCATTTT
v_gene: TRBV27; abundance: NA; d_gene: NA; j_gene: TRBJ2-7; CDR3aa: CASSHEISSYEQYF; CDR3nt: TGTGCCAGCAGCCATGAAATCAGCTCCTACGAGCAGTACTTC
v_gene: TRBV5-4; abundance: NA; d_gene: TRBD2; j_gene: TRBJ2-1; CDR3aa: CASSLSPSGGHEQFF; CDR3nt: TGTGCCAGCAGCTTGTCACCTAGCGGGGGCCATGAGCAGTTCTTC
v_gene: TRBV5-1; abundance: NA; d_gene: NA; j_gene: TRBJ2-1; CDR3aa: CASSFADSYNEQFF; CDR3nt: TGCGCCAGCAGCTTCGCGGACAGTTACAATGAGCAGTTCTTC
v_gene: TRBV2; abundance: NA; d_gene: NA; j_gene: TRBJ2-1; CDR3aa: CASRDLTTGGDEQFF; CDR3nt: TGTGCCAGCAGGGATCTCACAACAGGGGGGGATGAGCAGTTCTTC
v_gene: TRBV6-2/TRBV6-3; abundance: NA; d_gene: NA; j_gene: TRBJ2-2; CDR3aa: CASSLRRGHINTGELFF; CDR3nt: TGTGCCAGCAGTCTACGTCGTGGGCATATAAACACCGGGGAGCTGTTTTTT
v_gene: TRBV4-1; abundance: NA; d_gene: NA; j_gene: TRBJ2-3; CDR3aa: CASSQARGDTQYF; CDR3nt: TGCGCCAGCAGCCAAGCTCGAGGAGATACGCAGTATTTT
v_gene: TRBV7-2; abundance: NA; d_gene: NA; j_gene: TRBJ2-3; CDR3aa: CASSLRQGTDTQYF; CDR3nt: TGTGCCAGCAGCTTAAGGCAGGGCACAGATACGCAGTATTTT
v_gene: TRBV29-1; abundance: NA; d_gene: TRBD2; j_gene: TRBJ2-7; CDR3aa: CSVKAGGPGHEQYF; CDR3nt: TGCAGCGTGAAAGCGGGAGGGCCTGGGCACGAGCAGTACTTC
v_gene: TRBV19; abundance: NA; d_gene: TRBD1; j_gene: TRBJ1-1; CDR3aa: CASSIDRVTFSEAFF; CDR3nt: TGTGCTAGTAGTATTGACAGGGTCACCTTCTCTGAAGCTTTCTTT
v_gene: TRBV21-1; abundance: NA; d_gene: NA; j_gene: TRBJ2-3; CDR3aa: CASSRLTVLEVTDTQYF; CDR3nt: TGTGCCAGCAGCAGACTGACGGTCCTGGAGGTCACAGATACGCAGTATTTT
v_gene: TRBV30; abundance: NA; d_gene: NA; j_gene: TRBJ2-2; CDR3aa: CAWRLMGAGELFF; CDR3nt: TGTGCCTGGAGATTAATGGGAGCCGGGGAGCTGTTTTTT
v_gene: TRBV30; abundance: NA; d_gene: NA; j_gene: TRBJ2-7; CDR3aa: CAWSVGPLSTREQYF; CDR3nt: TGTGCCTGGAGTGTTGGGCCTCTAAGTACAAGGGAGCAGTACTTC
v_gene: TRBV7-6; abundance: NA; d_gene: TRBD2; j_gene: TRBJ2-3; CDR3aa: CASSPGTISDTQYF; CDR3nt: TGTGCCAGCAGCCCGGGGACTATTTCAGATACGCAGTATTTT
v_gene: TRBV7-6; abundance: NA; d_gene: NA; j_gene: TRBJ2-7; CDR3aa: CASSLIDYEQYF; CDR3nt: TGTGCCAGCAGCTTAATAGACTACGAGCAGTACTTC
v_gene: TRBV3-1/TRBV3-2; abundance: NA; d_gene: TRBD1; j_gene: TRBJ1-2; CDR3aa: CASSQESPQGAYGYTF; CDR3nt: TGTGCCAGCAGCCAAGAATCCCCACAGGGGGCTTATGGCTACACCTTC
v_gene: TRBV4-1; abundance: NA; d_gene: NA; j_gene: TRBJ1-6; CDR3aa: CASSHHSSYNSPLHF; CDR3nt: TGCGCCAGCAGCCACCACAGCTCCTATAATTCACCCCTCCACTTT
v_gene: TRBV25-1; abundance: NA; d_gene: NA; j_gene: TRBJ2-7; CDR3aa: CASRGGRDYEQYF; CDR3nt: TGTGCCAGCAGAGGCGGGCGGGACTACGAGCAGTACTTC
v_gene: TRBV28; abundance: NA; d_gene: NA; j_gene: TRBJ1-3; CDR3aa: CAGQQGGVHSGNTIYF; CDR3nt: TGTGCCGGCCAACAGGGTGGTGTGCACTCTGGAAACACCATATATTTT
v_gene: TRBV11-3; abundance: NA; d_gene: TRBD2; j_gene: TRBJ2-7; CDR3aa: CASSSPRETSYEQYF; CDR3nt: TGTGCCAGCAGCTCCCCGCGGGAGACATCGTACGAGCAGTACTTC
v_gene: TRBV27; abundance: NA; d_gene: NA; j_gene: TRBJ1-2; CDR3aa: CASSSYPGYGYTF; CDR3nt: TGTGCCAGCAGTTCCTATCCAGGGTATGGCTACACCTTC
v_gene: TRBV3-1/TRBV3-2; abundance: NA; d_gene: TRBD2; j_gene: TRBJ2-1; CDR3aa: CASSLGTSGNHNEQFF; CDR3nt: TGTGCCAGCAGCTTAGGGACTAGCGGGAACCACAATGAGCAGTTCTTC
v_gene: TRBV2; abundance: NA; d_gene: NA; j_gene: TRBJ2-2; CDR3aa: CASSETGVVTGELFF; CDR3nt: TGTGCCAGCAGTGAAACGGGAGTTGTCACCGGGGAGCTGTTTTTT
v_gene: TRBV4-1; abundance: once; d_gene: NA; j_gene: TRBJ2-7; CDR3aa: CASSQELAYEQYF; CDR3nt: TGCGCCAGCAGCCAAGAATTAGCCTACGAGCAGTACTTC
v_gene: TRBV27; abundance: NA; d_gene: NA; j_gene: TRBJ1-3; CDR3aa: CASSLGGPGDTIYF; CDR3nt: TGTGCCAGCAGTTTAGGAGGCCCCGGCGACACCATATATTTT
v_gene: TRBV2; abundance: NA; d_gene: TRBD2; j_gene: TRBJ2-5; CDR3aa: CASAYPLKRMAGGETQYF; CDR3nt: TGTGCCAGCGCTTATCCCCTGAAGCGAATGGCGGGAGGAGAGACCCAGTACTTC
v_gene: TRBV19; abundance: NA; d_gene: TRBD2; j_gene: TRBJ2-7; CDR3aa: CASSIEASGNVIGYEQYF; CDR3nt: TGTGCCAGTAGTATAGAGGCTAGCGGGAACGTTATTGGCTACGAGCAGTACTTC
v_gene: TRBV2; abundance: NA; d_gene: NA; j_gene: TRBJ2-7; CDR3aa: CASTPGISYEQYF; CDR3nt: TGTGCCAGCACACCGGGAATTTCCTACGAGCAGTACTTC
v_gene: TRBV4-1; abundance: NA; d_gene: NA; j_gene: TRBJ1-5; CDR3aa: CASSQDNPRQPQHF; CDR3nt: TGCGCCAGCAGCCAAGATAACCCGAGACAGCCCCAGCATTTT
v_gene: TRBV1; abundance: NA; d_gene: NA; j_gene: TRBJ2-1; CDR3aa: CTSSQGTGNNEQFF; CDR3nt: TGCACCAGCAGCCAAGGGACTGGGAACAATGAGCAGTTCTTC
v_gene: TRBV30; abundance: NA; d_gene: TRBD2; j_gene: TRBJ2-3; CDR3aa: CAWSVAGGVNTQYF; CDR3nt: TGTGCCTGGAGTGTAGCGGGAGGGGTCAATACGCAGTATTTT
v_gene: TRBV28; abundance: once; d_gene: TRBD2; j_gene: TRBJ2-5; CDR3aa: CASSPPGTSGRAPETQYF; CDR3nt: TGTGCCAGCAGCCCCCCCGGGACTAGCGGGAGGGCCCCGGAGACCCAGTACTTC
v_gene: TRBV4-2; abundance: NA; d_gene: TRBD2; j_gene: TRBJ2-2; CDR3aa: CASSQETGTSGGELFF; CDR3nt: TGTGCCAGCAGCCAAGAAACCGGGACTAGCGGCGGGGAGCTGTTTTTT
v_gene: TRBV5-1; abundance: NA; d_gene: NA; j_gene: TRBJ1-2; CDR3aa: CASTEPGGASGYTF; CDR3nt: TGCGCCAGCACCGAGCCGGGGGGGGCGTCTGGCTACACCTTC
v_gene: TRBV12-5; abundance: NA; d_gene: TRBD1; j_gene: TRBJ1-2; CDR3aa: CASGHRTGGRVWYGYTF; CDR3nt: TGTGCTAGTGGTCACCGGACAGGGGGCCGAGTATGGTATGGCTACACCTTC
v_gene: TRBV7-9; abundance: NA; d_gene: TRBD2; j_gene: TRBJ2-5; CDR3aa: CASNEGLAKQETQYF; CDR3nt: TGTGCCAGCAATGAGGGACTAGCGAAACAAGAGACCCAGTACTTC
v_gene: TRBV29-1; abundance: NA; d_gene: TRBD2; j_gene: TRBJ2-3; CDR3aa: CSVTEVGVTGTSDTDTQYF; CDR3nt: TGCAGCGTGACGGAGGTGGGGGTCACCGGGACTAGCGACACAGATACGCAGTATTTT
v_gene: TRBV5-1; abundance: NA; d_gene: NA; j_gene: TRBJ2-3; CDR3aa: CASSLDRSSTDTQYF; CDR3nt: TGCGCCAGCAGCTTGGACAGGAGTAGCACAGATACGCAGTATTTT
v_gene: TRBV28; abundance: NA; d_gene: TRBD2; j_gene: TRBJ2-5; CDR3aa: CASTPGGGGETQYF; CDR3nt: TGTGCCAGCACCCCGGGGGGGGGCGGTGAGACCCAGTACTTC
v_gene: TRBV5-1; abundance: NA; d_gene: TRBD2; j_gene: TRBJ2-5; CDR3aa: CASSGFAGGPETQYF; CDR3nt: TGCGCCAGCAGCGGCTTTGCGGGAGGGCCAGAGACCCAGTACTTC
v_gene: TRBV7-9; abundance: NA; d_gene: TRBD1; j_gene: TRBJ1-1; CDR3aa: CASSLGAGTGDSNTEAFF; CDR3nt: TGTGCCAGCAGCTTAGGGGCGGGAACAGGGGACTCGAACACTGAAGCTTTCTTT
v_gene: TRBV5-1; abundance: NA; d_gene: TRBD2; j_gene: TRBJ2-7; CDR3aa: CASSLRPIGLAGASYEQYF; CDR3nt: TGCGCCAGCAGCCTCCGACCCATTGGGCTAGCGGGAGCCTCCTACGAGCAGTACTTC
v_gene: TRBV28; abundance: NA; d_gene: NA; j_gene: TRBJ2-2; CDR3aa: CASSSSAGITGELFF; CDR3nt: TGTGCCAGCAGTTCCTCGGCGGGGATCACCGGGGAGCTGTTTTTT
v_gene: TRBV6-5; abundance: NA; d_gene: TRBD2; j_gene: TRBJ2-5; CDR3aa: CATRRGSQETQYF; CDR3nt: TGTGCCACCCGGCGCGGGAGCCAAGAGACCCAGTACTTC
v_gene: TRBV6-5; abundance: NA; d_gene: TRBD1; j_gene: TRBJ2-7; CDR3aa: CASRAGTGNYEQYF; CDR3nt: TGTGCCAGCAGAGCCGGGACAGGGAACTACGAGCAGTACTTC